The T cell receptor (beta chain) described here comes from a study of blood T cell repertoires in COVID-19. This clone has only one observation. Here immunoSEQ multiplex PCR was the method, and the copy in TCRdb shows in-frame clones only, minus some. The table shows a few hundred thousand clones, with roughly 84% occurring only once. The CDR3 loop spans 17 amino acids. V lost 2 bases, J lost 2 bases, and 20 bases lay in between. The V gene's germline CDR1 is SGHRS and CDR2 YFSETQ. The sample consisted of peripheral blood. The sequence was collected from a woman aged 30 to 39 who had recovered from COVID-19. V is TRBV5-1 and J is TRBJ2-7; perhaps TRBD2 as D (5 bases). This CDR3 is CASSFRASRSGPYEQYF. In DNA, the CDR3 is TGCGCCAGCAGCTTTAGGGCCAGTAGGAGCGGTCCCTACGAGCAGTACTTC.